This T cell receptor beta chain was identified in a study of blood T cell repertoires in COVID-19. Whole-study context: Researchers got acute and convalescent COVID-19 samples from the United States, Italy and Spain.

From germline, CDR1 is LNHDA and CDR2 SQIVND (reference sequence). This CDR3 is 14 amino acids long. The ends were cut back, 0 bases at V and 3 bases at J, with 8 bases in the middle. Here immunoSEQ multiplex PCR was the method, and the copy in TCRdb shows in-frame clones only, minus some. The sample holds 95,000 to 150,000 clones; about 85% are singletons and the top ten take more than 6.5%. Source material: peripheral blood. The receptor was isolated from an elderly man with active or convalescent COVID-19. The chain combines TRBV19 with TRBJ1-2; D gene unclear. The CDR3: CASSIESGDYGYTF. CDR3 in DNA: TGTGCCAGTAGTATAGAATCGGGTGACTATGGCTACACCTTC. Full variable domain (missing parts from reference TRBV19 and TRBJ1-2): DGGITQSPKYLFRKEGQNVTLSCEQNLNHDAMYWYRQDPGQGLRLIYYSQIVNDFQKGDIAEGYSVSREKKESFPLTVTSAQKNPTAFYLCASSIESGDYGYTFGSGTRLTVV.